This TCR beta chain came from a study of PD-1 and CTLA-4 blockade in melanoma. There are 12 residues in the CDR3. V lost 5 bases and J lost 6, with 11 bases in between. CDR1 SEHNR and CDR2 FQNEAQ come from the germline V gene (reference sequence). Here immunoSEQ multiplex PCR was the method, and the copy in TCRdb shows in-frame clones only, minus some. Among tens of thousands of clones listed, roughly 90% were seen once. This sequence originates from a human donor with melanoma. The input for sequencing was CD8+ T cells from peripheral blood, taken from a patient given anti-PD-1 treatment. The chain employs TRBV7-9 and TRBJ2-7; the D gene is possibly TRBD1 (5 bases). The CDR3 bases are TGTGCCAGCAGCCCGGCTCAGGGCGAGCAGTACTTC. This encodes CASSPAQGEQYF.